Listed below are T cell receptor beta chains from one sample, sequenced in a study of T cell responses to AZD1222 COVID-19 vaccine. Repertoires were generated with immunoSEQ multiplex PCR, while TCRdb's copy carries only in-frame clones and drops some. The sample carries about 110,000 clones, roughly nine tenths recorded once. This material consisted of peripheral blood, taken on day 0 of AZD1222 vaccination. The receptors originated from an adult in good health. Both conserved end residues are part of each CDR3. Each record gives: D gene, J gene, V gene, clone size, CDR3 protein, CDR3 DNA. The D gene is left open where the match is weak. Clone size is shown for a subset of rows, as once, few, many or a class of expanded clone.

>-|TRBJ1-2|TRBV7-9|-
CASSLGQNYGYTF
TGTGCCAGCAGCTTAGGACAGAACTATGGCTACACCTTC
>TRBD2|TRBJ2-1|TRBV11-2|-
CASSSSGGRYNEQFF
TGTGCCAGCAGCTCTAGCGGGGGCCGCTACAATGAGCAGTTCTTC
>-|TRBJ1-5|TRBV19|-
CASSIFADDNQPQHF
TGTGCCAGTAGTATATTCGCAGATGACAATCAGCCCCAGCATTTT
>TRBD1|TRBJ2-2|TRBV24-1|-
CATSDAGQGYTGELFF
TGTGCCACCAGTGATGCGGGACAGGGTTACACCGGGGAGCTGTTTTTT
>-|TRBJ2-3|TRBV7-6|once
CASSLAENTDTQYF
TGTGCCAGCAGCTTAGCGGAGAACACAGATACGCAGTATTTT
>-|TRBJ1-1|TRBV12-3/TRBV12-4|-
CASSLNGNTEAFF
TGTGCCAGCAGCCTTAATGGGAACACTGAAGCTTTCTTT
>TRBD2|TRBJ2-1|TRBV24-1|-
CATSAAGGPDNEQFF
TGTGCCACCAGTGCGGCGGGAGGGCCGGACAATGAGCAGTTCTTC
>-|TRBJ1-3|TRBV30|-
CAWSFNIGNTIYF
TGTGCCTGGAGCTTTAATATCGGAAACACCATATATTTT
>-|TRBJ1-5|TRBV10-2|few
CASSGESQPQHF
TGCGCCAGCAGTGGAGAAAGCCAGCCCCAGCATTTT
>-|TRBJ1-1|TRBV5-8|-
CASRAGREHEAFF
TGTGCCAGCAGAGCAGGGCGAGAACATGAAGCTTTCTTT
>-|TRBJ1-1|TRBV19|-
CASSIKMVAMNTEAFF
TGTGCCAGTAGTATAAAGATGGTGGCGATGAACACTGAAGCTTTCTTT
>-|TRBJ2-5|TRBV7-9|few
CASSLEWTKETQYF
TGTGCCAGCAGCTTAGAGTGGACGAAAGAGACCCAGTACTTC
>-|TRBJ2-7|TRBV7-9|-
CASSLGGLEQYF
TGTGCCAGCAGCTTAGGGGGGTTGGAGCAGTACTTC
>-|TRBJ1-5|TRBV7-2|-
CASSFRGTGRGSNQPQHF
TGTGCCAGCAGCTTCCGGGGAACAGGGCGCGGCAGCAATCAGCCCCAGCATTTT
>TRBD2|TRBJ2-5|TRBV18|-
CASSLIGGTTIEETQYF
TGTGCCAGCTCACTTATCGGGGGGACCACCATCGAAGAGACCCAGTACTTC
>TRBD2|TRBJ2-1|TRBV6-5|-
CASSSPGLAYNEQFF
TGTGCCAGCAGCAGCCCGGGACTAGCCTACAATGAGCAGTTCTTC
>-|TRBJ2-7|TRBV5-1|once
CASSLGQYEQYF
TGCGCCAGCAGCTTAGGCCAGTACGAGCAGTACTTC
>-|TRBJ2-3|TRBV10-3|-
CAISDGLLQADTQYF
TGTGCCATCAGTGATGGACTCTTACAGGCAGATACGCAGTATTTT
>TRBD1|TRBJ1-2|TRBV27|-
CASATGTGGPYGYTF
TGTGCCAGCGCCACCGGGACAGGTGGCCCCTATGGCTACACCTTC
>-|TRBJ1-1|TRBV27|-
CASSLKPDTEAFF
TGTGCCAGCAGTTTAAAACCGGACACTGAAGCTTTCTTT
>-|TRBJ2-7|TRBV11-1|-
CASSLVGPAYEQYF
TGTGCCAGCAGCTTAGTAGGACCCGCCTACGAGCAGTACTTC
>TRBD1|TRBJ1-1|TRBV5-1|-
CASSHQGAGVGTEAFF
TGCGCCAGCTCCCACCAGGGGGCAGGGGTTGGCACTGAAGCTTTCTTT
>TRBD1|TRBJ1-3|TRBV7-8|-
CASSADRVSSGNTIYF
TGTGCCAGCAGCGCGGACAGGGTGAGCTCTGGAAACACCATATATTTT
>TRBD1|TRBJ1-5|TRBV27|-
CASTLDRLPGPQHF
TGTGCCAGCACCCTGGACAGGCTCCCGGGTCCCCAGCATTTT
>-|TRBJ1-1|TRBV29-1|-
CSVVEPTEAFF
TGCAGCGTTGTAGAACCCACTGAAGCTTTCTTT
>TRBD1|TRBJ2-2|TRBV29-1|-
CSATGTGYAGELFF
TGCAGCGCCACCGGGACAGGGTACGCCGGGGAGCTGTTTTTT
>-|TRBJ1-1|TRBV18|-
CASSPGQGTEAFF
TGTGCCAGCTCACCTGGGCAGGGAACTGAAGCTTTCTTT
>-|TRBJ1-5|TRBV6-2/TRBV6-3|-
CASSRRNQPQHF
TGTGCCAGCAGCCGACGGAATCAGCCCCAGCATTTT
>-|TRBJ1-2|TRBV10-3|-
CAISDTGGAHYGYTF
TGTGCCATCAGTGATACGGGGGGCGCGCACTATGGCTACACCTTC
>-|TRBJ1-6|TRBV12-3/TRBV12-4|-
CASSPRENSPLHF
TGTGCCAGCAGTCCCCGAGAAAATTCACCCCTCCACTTT
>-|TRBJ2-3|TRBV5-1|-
CASSYGGTTDTQYF
TGCGCCAGCAGCTATGGGGGAACGACAGATACGCAGTATTTT
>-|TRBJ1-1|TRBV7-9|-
CASNTGFVVTEAFF
TGTGCCAGCAACACAGGGTTCGTGGTTACTGAAGCTTTCTTT
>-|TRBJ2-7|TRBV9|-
CASSGAQYF
TGTGCCAGCAGCGGCGCTCAGTACTTC
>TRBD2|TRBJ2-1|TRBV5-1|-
CASSSGTSGVTGEQFF
TGCGCCAGCAGCTCCGGGACTAGCGGGGTAACGGGGGAGCAGTTCTTC
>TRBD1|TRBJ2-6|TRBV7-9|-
CASSGWDSELSGANVLTF
TGTGCCAGCAGCGGGTGGGACAGTGAACTCTCTGGGGCCAACGTCCTGACTTTC
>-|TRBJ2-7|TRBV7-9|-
CASSHGGVRSYEQYF
TGTGCCAGCAGCCACGGCGGGGTTCGCTCCTACGAGCAGTACTTC
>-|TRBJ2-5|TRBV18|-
CASSRAGETQYF
TGTGCCAGCTCACGGGCCGGAGAGACCCAGTACTTC
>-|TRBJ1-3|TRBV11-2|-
CASSLVGRGDSGNTIYF
TGTGCCAGCAGCTTAGTAGGACGAGGAGACTCTGGAAACACCATATATTTT
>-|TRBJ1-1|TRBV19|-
CASSIQGVNTEAFF
TGTGCCAGTAGTATTCAAGGGGTGAACACTGAAGCTTTCTTT
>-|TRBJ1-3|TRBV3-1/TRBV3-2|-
CASSQSGNTIYF
TGTGCCAGCAGCCAGTCGGGAAACACCATATATTTT
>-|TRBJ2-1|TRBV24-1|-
CATSDSGPRGNEQFF
TGTGCCACCAGTGATTCAGGTCCTCGAGGCAATGAGCAGTTCTTC
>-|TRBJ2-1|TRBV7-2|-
CASGGGGSYNEQFF
TGTGCCAGCGGGGGCGGGGGTTCCTACAATGAGCAGTTCTTC
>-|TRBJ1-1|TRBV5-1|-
CASSSSRGDTEAFF
TGCGCCAGCAGCTCGTCGCGGGGGGACACTGAAGCTTTCTTT
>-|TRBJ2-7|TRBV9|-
CASSVGLGAYEQYF
TGTGCCAGCAGCGTAGGACTAGGAGCCTACGAGCAGTACTTC
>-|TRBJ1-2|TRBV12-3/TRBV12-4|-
CASSAPTVYGYTF
TGTGCCAGCAGCGCCCCGACAGTCTATGGCTACACCTTC
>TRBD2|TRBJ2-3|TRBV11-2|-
CASSALGGLAGDTQYF
TGTGCCAGCAGCGCCCTTGGGGGACTAGCGGGGGATACGCAGTATTTT
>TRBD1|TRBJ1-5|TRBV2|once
CASTTEGTGGQPQHF
TGTGCCAGTACCACGGAAGGAACAGGGGGTCAGCCCCAGCATTTT
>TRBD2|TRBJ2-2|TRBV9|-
CASSVGGSGIPGELFF
TGTGCCAGCAGCGTAGGGGGTAGCGGGATCCCCGGGGAGCTGTTTTTT
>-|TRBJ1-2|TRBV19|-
CATPKDGDYGYTF
TGTGCCACGCCCAAGGACGGAGACTATGGCTACACCTTC
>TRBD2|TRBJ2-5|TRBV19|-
CASSSTGLAYQETQYF
TGTGCCAGTAGTAGTACGGGACTAGCGTACCAAGAGACCCAGTACTTC
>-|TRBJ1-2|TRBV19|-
CASSGWDIRNYGYTF
TGTGCCAGTAGCGGGTGGGACATTCGGAACTATGGCTACACCTTC
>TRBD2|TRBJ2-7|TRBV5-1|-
CASSILAGAVYEQYF
TGCGCCAGCAGCATCCTAGCGGGAGCCGTCTACGAGCAGTACTTC
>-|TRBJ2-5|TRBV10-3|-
CAISEGLGETQYF
TGTGCCATCAGTGAAGGGCTAGGGGAGACCCAGTACTTC
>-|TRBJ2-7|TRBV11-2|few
CASSLDLYEQYF
TGTGCCAGCAGCTTAGATTTATACGAGCAGTACTTC
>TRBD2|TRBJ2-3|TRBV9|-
CASSVRTGGGRVGTDTQYF
TGTGCCAGCAGCGTAAGGACCGGGGGGGGCCGAGTTGGAACAGATACGCAGTATTTT
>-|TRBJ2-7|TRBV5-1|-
CASSLGAAESYEQYF
TGCGCCAGCAGCTTGGGTGCGGCGGAATCCTACGAGCAGTACTTC
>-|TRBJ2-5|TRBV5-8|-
CASSLTGRETQYF
TGTGCCAGCAGCTTAACGGGACGGGAGACCCAGTACTTC
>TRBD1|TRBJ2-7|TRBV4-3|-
CASSQDPGQGWWEQYF
TGCGCCAGCAGCCAAGACCCGGGACAGGGTTGGTGGGAGCAGTACTTC
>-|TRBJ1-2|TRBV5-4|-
CASSLAAAKGNGYTF
TGTGCCAGCAGCTTGGCCGCAGCAAAAGGAAATGGCTACACCTTC